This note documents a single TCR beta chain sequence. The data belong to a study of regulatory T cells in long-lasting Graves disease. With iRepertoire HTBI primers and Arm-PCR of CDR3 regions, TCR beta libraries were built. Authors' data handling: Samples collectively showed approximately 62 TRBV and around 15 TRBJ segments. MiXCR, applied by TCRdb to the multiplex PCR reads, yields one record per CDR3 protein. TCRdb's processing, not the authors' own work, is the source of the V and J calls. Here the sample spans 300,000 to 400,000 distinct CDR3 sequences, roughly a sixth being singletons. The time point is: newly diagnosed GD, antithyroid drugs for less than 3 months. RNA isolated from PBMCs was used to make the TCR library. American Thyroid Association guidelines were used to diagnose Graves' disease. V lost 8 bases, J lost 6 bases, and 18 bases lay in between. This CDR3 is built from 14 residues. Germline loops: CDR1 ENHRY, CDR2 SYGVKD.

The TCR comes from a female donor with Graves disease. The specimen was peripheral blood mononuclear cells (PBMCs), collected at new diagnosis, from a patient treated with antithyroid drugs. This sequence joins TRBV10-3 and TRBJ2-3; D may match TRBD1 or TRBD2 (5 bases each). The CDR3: CAISQTTRDDTQYF. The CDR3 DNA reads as TGTGCCATCTCTCAGACTACCCGGGACGATACGCAGTATTTT.